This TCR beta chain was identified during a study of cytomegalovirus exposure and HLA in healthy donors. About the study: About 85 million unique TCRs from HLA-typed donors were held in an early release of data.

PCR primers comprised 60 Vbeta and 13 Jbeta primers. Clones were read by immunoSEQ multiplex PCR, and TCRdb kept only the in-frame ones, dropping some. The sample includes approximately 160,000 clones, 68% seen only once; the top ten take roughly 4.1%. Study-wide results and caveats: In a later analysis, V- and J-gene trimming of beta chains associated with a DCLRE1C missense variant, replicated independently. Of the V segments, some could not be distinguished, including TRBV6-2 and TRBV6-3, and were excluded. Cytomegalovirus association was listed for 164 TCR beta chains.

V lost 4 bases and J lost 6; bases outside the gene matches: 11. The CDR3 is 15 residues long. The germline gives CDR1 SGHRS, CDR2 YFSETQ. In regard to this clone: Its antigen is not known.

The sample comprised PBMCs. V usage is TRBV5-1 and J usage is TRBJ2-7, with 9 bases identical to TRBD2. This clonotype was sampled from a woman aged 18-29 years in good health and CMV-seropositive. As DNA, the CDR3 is TGCGCCAGCAGCGCTACAGGGACTAGCACGGGCGAGCAGTACTTC. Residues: CASSATGTSTGEQYF.